This TCR beta chain stems from a study of monozygotic twins with inflammatory bowel disease. PCR of TCRalpha and TCRbeta cDNA was nested, with two rounds of approximately 17 and 9 cycles. TCRdb re-called the 5' RACE reads; one entry per CDR3 protein, DNA not given. The repertoire shows about 300,000 distinct CDR3 sequences; the top ten hold 5.5% to 6.5%. The CDR3 is made up of 14 amino acids. Germline V gene data show CDR1 as DFQATT and CDR2 as SNEGSKA (reference sequence). The template was total RNA from whole blood, with no T cell sorting. This sequence joins TRBV20-1 and TRBJ2-3; TCRdb calls TRBD2, which cannot be checked without DNA. Sequencing input: blood. This TCR was recovered from a human donor with ulcerative colitis or Crohn's disease, or a healthy co-twin of an affected twin (not recorded which). This CDR3 is CSAASSGGTDTQYF.